Only one count was recorded for the clone carrying this TCR beta chain. The data stem from a study of blood T cell repertoires in COVID-19. The table came from immunoSEQ multiplex PCR; TCRdb's copy has only in-frame clones and leaves some out. The table shows under 300,000 clones, with 65% to 90% occurring only once. In germline, CDR1 is SGHVS, CDR2 FQNEAQ. The CDR3 has 16 amino acids. With V trimmed by 10 bases and J by 1 base, 16 bases remained unmatched. The sequence was obtained from a man aged 18 to 30 who had recovered from COVID-19. The sequencing sample was made of PBMCs or T cells enriched from blood (not recorded which). The chain carries TRBV7-8 and TRBJ2-7; 7 bases are a match to TRBD1. The chain's CDR3 is CATQIPAGTASYEQYF. CDR3 coding DNA: TGTGCCACCCAGATACCGGCCGGGACAGCTTCCTACGAGCAGTACTTC.